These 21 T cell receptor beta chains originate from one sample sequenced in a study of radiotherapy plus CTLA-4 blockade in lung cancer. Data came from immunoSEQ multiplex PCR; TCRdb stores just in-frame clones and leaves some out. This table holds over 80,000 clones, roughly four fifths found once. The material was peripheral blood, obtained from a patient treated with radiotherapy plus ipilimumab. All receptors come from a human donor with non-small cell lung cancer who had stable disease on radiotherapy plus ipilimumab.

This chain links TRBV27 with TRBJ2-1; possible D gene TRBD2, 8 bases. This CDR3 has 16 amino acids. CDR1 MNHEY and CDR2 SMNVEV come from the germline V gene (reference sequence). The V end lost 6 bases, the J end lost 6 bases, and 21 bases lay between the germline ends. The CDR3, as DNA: TGTGCCAGCAGCTCCCCCGCAGGGGGACTAGTCAATGAGCAGTTCTTC. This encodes CASSSPAGGLVNEQFF.

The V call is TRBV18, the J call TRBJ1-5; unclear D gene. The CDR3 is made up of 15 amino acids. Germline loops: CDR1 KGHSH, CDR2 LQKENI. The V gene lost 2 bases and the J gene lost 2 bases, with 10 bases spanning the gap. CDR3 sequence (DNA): TGTGCCAGCTCACCATTAGGACTCGGCAATCAGCCCCAGCATTTT. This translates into CASSPLGLGNQPQHF.

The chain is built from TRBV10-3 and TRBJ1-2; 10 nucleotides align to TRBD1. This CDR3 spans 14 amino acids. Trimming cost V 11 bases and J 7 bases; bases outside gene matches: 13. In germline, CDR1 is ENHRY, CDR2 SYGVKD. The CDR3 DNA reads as TGTGCCGTAGACTCCGGGACAGGGGTGTTTGGCTACACCTTC. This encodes CAVDSGTGVFGYTF.

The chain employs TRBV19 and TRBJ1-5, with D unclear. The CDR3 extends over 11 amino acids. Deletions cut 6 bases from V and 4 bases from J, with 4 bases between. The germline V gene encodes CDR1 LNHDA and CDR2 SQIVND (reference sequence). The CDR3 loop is CASSSNQPQHF. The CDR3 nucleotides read TGTGCCAGTAGCAGTAATCAGCCCCAGCATTTT.

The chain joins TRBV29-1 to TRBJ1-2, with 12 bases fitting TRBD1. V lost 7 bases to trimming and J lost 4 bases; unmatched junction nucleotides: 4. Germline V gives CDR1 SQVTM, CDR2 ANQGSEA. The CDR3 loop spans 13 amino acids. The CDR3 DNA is TGCAGCGCCCCGGGACAGGGGGCCTATGGCTACACCTTC. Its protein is CSAPGQGAYGYTF.

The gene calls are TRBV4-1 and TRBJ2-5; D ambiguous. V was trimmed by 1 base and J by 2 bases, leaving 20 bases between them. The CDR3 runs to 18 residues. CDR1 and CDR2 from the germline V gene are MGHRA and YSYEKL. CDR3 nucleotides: TGCGCCAGCAGCCAAGTGATGCTCCTTTCGCCCCCTCAAGAGACCCAGTACTTC. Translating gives CASSQVMLLSPPQETQYF.

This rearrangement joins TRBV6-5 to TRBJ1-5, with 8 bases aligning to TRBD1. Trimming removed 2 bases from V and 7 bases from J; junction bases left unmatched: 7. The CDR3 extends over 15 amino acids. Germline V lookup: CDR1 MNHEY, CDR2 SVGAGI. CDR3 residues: CASSYTGGAGQPQHF. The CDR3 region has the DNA TGTGCCAGCAGTTACACAGGGGGGGCAGGACAGCCCCAGCATTTT.

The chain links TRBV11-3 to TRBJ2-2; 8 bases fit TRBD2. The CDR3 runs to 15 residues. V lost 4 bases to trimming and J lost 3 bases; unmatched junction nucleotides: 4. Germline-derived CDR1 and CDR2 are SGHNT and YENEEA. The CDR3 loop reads CASSSGGVDTGELFF. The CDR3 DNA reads TGTGCCAGCAGCTCCGGGGGGGTGGACACCGGGGAGCTGTTTTTT. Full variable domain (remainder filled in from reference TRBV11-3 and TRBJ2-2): EAGVVQSPRYKIIEKKQPVAFWCNPISGHNTLYWYLQNLGQGPELLIRYENEEAVDDSQLPKDRFSAERLKGVDSTLKIQPAELGDSAVYLCASSSGGVDTGELFFGEGSRLTVL.

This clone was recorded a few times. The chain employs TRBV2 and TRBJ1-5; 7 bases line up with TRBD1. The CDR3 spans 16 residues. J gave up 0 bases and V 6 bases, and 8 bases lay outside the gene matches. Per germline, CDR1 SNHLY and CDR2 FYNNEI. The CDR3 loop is CASRAKDRFSNQPQHF. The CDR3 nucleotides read TGTGCCAGCAGGGCAAAGGACAGGTTTAGCAATCAGCCCCAGCATTTT.

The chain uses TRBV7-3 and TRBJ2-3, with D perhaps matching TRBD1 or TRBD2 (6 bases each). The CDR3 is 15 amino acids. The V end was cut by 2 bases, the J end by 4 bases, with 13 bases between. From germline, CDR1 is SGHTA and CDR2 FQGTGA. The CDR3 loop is CASSLYGGPSDTQYF. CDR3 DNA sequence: TGTGCCAGCAGCTTATACGGGGGCCCCTCAGATACGCAGTATTTT.

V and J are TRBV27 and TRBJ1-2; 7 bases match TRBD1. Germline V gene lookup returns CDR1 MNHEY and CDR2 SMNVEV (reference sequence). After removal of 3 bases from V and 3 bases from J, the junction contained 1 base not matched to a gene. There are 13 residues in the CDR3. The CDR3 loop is CASSFQGDYGYTF. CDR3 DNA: TGTGCCAGCAGTTTCCAGGGGGACTATGGCTACACCTTC.

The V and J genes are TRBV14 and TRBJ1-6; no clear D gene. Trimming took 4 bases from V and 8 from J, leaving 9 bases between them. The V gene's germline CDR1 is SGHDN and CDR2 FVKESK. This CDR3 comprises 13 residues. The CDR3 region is CASSPARDSPLHF. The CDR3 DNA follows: TGTGCCAGCAGCCCCGCGAGGGATTCACCCCTCCACTTT.

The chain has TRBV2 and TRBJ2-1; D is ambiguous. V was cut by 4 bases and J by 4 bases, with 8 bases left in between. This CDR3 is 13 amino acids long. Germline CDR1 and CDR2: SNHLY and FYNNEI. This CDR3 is CASSATRYNEQFF. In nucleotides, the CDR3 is TGTGCCAGCAGTGCGACTCGTTACAATGAGCAGTTCTTC. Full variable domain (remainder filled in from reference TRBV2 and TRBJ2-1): EPEVTQTPSHQVTQMGQEVILRCVPISNHLYFYWYRQILGQKVEFLVSFYNNEISEKSEIFDDQFSVERPDGSNFTLKIRSTKLEDSAMYFCASSATRYNEQFFGPGTRLTVL.

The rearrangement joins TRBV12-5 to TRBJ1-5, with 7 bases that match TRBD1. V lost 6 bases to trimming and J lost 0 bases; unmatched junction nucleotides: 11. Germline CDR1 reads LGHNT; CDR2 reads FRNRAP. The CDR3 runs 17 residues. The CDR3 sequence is CASGLRDRFYSNQPQHF. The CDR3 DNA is TGTGCTAGTGGCCTCCGGGACAGATTTTATAGCAATCAGCCCCAGCATTTT. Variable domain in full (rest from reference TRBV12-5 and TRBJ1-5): DARVTQTPRHKVTEMGQEVTMRCQPILGHNTVFWYRQTMMQGLELLAYFRNRAPLDDSGMPKDRFSAEMPDATLATLKIQPSEPRDSAVYFCASGLRDRFYSNQPQHFGDGTRLSIL.

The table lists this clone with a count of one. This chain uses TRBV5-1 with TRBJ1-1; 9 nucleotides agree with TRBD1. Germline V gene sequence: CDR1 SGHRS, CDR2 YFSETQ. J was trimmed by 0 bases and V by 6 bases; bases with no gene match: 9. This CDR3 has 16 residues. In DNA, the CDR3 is TGCGCCAGCACTTCTACAGGGGGCCCCATGAACACTGAAGCTTTCTTT. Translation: CASTSTGGPMNTEAFF.

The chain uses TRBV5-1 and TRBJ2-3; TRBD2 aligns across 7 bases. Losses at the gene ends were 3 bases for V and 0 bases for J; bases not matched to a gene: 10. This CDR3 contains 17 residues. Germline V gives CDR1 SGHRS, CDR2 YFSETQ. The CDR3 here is CASSSRGGSTSTDTQYF. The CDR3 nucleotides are TGCGCCAGCAGCTCGCGCGGGGGTTCTACTAGCACAGATACGCAGTATTTT.

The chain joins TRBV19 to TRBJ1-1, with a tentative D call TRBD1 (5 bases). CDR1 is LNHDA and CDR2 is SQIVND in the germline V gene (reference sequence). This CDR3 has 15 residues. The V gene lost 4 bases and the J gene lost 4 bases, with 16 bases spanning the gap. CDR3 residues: CASSSPRPGGTEAFF. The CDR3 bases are TGTGCCAGTAGTAGCCCCCGGCCGGGGGGCACTGAAGCTTTCTTT.

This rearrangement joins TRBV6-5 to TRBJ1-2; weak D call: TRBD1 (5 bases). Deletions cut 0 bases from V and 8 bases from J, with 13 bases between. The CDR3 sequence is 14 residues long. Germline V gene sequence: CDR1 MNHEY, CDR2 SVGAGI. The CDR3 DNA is TGTGCCAGCAGTTACTCAGCAGGGCGTAGAGGCTACACCTTC. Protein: CASSYSAGRRGYTF.

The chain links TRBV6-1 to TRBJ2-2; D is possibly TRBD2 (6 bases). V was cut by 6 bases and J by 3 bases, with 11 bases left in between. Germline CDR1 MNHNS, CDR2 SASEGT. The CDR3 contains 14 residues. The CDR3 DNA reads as TGTGCCAGCAGCCACCGCGGGGACACCGGGGAGCTGTTTTTT. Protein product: CASSHRGDTGELFF.

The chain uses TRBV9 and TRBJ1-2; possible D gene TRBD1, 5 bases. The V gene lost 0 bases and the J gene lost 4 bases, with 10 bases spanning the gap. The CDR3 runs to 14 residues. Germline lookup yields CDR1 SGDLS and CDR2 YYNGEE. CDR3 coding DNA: TGTGCCAGCAGCGTAGCTGGGGCAGGCTATGGCTACACCTTC. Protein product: CASSVAGAGYGYTF.

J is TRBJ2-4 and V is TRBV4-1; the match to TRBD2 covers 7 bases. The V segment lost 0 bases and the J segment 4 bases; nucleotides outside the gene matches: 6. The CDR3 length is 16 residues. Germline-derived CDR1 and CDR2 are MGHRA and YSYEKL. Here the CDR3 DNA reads TGCGCCAGCAGCCAAGATGAGGGGCGGGGGAAAAACATTCAGTACTTC. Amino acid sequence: CASSQDEGRGKNIQYF.